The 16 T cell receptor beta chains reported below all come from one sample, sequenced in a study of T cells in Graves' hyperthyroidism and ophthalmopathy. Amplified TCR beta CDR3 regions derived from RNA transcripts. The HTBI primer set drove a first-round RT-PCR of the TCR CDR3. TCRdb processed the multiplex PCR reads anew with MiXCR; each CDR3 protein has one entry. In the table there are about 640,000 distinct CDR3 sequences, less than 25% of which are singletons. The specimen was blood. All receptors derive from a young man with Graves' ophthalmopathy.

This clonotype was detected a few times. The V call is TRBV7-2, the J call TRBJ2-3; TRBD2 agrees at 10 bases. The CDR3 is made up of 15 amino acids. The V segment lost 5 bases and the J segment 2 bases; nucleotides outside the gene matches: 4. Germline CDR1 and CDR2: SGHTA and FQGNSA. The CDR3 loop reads CASSPSGRFTDTQYF. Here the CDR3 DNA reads TGTGCCAGCAGCCCTAGCGGGAGATTCACAGATACGCAGTATTTT.

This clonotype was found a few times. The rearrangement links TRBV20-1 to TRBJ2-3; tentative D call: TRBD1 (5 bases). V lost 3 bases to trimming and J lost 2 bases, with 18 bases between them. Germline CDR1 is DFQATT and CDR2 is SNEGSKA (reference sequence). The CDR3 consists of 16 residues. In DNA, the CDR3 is TGCAGTGCTAGCCCCCTAGACAGTCTGACCACAGATACGCAGTATTTT. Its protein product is CSASPLDSLTTDTQYF.

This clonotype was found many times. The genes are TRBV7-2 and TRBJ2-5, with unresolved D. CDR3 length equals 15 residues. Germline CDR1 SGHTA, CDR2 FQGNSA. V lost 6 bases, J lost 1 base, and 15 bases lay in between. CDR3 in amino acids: CASSKVIRTQETQYF. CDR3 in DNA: TGTGCCAGCAGTAAGGTGATACGGACCCAAGAGACCCAGTACTTC.

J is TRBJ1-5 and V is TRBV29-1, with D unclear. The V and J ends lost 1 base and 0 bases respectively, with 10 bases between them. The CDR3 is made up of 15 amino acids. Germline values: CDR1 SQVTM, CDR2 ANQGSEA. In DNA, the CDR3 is TGCAGCGTTGAAGTGGACGGAAATAGCAATCAGCCCCAGCATTTT. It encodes CSVEVDGNSNQPQHF.

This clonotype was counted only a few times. This CDR3 reads CASEAGSNQPQHF. DNA of the CDR3: TGTGCCAGTGAGGCAGGGAGCAATCAGCCCCAGCATTTT. The chain is built from TRBV19 and TRBJ1-5; maybe TRBD1 (5 bases). The ends were cut back, 8 bases at V and 1 base at J, with 9 bases in the middle. The CDR3 sequence is 13 residues long. Germline V CDR1 and CDR2: LNHDA, SQIVND (reference sequence).

CDR3 residues: CASTPTRTYEQYF. DNA for the CDR3: TGTGCCAGCACCCCGACAAGAACCTACGAGCAGTACTTC. The chain employs TRBV28 and TRBJ2-7; no clear D gene. The length of the CDR3 is 13 residues. Germline values: CDR1 MDHEN, CDR2 SYDVKM. Deletions cut 7 bases from V and 2 bases from J, with 12 bases between.

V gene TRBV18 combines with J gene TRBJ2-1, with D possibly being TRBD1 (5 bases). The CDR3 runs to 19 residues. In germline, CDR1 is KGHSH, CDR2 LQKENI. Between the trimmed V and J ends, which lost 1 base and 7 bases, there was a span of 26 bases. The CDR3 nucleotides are TGTGCCAGCTCACCACAGGCTTTCCAGGGCCATTCCAAGGGAAATGAGCAGTTCTTC. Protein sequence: CASSPQAFQGHSKGNEQFF.

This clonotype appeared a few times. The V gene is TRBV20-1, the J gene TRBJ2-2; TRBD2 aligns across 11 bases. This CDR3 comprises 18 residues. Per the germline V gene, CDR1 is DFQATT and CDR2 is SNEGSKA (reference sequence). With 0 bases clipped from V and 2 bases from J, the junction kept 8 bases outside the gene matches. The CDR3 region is CSARDRLGLAVNTGELFF. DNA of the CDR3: TGCAGTGCTAGAGATCGGCTGGGACTAGCGGTAAACACCGGGGAGCTGTTTTTT.

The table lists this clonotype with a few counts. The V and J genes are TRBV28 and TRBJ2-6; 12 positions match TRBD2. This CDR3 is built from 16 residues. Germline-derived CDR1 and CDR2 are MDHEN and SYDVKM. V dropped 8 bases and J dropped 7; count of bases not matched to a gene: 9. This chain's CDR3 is CASAGLAGSGANVLTF. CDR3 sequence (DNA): TGTGCCAGCGCCGGACTAGCGGGGTCCGGAGCCAACGTCCTGACTTTC.

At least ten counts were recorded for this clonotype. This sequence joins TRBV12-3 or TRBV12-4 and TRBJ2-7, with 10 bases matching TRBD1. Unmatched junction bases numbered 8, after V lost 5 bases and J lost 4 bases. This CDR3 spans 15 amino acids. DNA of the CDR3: TGTGCCAGCAGTATCCGGGACAGGGGAAATTACGAGCAGTACTTC. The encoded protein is CASSIRDRGNYEQYF.

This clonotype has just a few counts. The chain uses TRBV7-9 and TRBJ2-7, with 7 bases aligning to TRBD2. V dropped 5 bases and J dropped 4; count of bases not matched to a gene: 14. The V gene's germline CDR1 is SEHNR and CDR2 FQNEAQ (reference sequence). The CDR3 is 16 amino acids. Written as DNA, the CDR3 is TGTGCCAGCAGCCCCGGCAGAAGACGGGAGGAGTACGAGCAGTACTTC. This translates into CASSPGRRREEYEQYF.

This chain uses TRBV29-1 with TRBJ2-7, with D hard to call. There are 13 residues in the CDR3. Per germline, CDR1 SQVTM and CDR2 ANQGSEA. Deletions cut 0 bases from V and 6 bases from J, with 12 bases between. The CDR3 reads CSVEEGLVSEQYF. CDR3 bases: TGCAGCGTTGAAGAAGGGCTAGTCTCCGAGCAGTACTTC.

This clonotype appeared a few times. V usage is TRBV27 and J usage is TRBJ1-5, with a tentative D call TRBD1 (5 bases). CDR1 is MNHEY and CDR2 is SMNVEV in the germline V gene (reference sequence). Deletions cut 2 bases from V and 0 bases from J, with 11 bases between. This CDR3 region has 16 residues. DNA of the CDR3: TGTGCCAGCAGTTTACACGGGGGGTTTAGCAATCAGCCCCAGCATTTT. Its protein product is CASSLHGGFSNQPQHF.

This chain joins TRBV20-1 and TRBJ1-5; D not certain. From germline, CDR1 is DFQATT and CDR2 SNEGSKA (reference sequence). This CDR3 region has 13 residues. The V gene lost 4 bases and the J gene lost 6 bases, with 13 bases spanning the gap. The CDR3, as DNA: TGCAGTGCTAATATTATGGACGGTCAGCCCCAGCATTTT. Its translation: CSANIMDGQPQHF.

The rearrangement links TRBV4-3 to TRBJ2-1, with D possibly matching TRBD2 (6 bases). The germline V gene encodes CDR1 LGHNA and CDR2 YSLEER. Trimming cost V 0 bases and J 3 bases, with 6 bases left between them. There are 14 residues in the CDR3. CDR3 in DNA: TGCGCCAGCAGCCAAGAGGACTACTACAATGAGCAGTTCTTC. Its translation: CASSQEDYYNEQFF.

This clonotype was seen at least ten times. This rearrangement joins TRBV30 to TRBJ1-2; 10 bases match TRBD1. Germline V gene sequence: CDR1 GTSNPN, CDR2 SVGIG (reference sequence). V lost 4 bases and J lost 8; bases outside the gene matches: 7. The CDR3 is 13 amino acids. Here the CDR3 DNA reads TGTGCCTGGACTCAGACAGGGGGCGTAGGCTACACCTTC. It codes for CAWTQTGGVGYTF.